Given below is one TCR beta chain in context. The table came from immunoSEQ multiplex PCR; TCRdb's copy has only in-frame clones and leaves some out. Among about 200,000 clones, around 86% were seen once, and the ten largest hold approximately 6%. The data derive from a study of blood T cell repertoires in COVID-19. The CDR3 spans 12 residues. The ends were cut back, 2 bases at V and 8 bases at J, with 7 bases in the middle. CDR1 and CDR2 (germline): SGHTA, FQGNSA. The sample comprised peripheral blood. The V and J genes are TRBV7-2 and TRBJ2-1; D is uncertain. This TCR was recovered from an elderly man with acute or convalescent COVID-19. In DNA form, the CDR3 reads TGTGCCAGCAGCTTAAATTTCGATGAGCAGTTCTTC. Its translation: CASSLNFDEQFF.